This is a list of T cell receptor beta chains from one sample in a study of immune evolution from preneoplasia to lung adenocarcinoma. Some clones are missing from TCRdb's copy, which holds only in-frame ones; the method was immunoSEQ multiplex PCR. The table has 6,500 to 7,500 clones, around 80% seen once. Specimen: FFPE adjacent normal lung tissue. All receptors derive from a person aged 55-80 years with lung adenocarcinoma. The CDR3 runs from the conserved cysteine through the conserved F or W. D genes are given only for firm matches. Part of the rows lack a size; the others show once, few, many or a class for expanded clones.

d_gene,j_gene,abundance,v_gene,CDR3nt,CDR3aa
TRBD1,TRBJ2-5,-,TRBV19,TGTGCCAGTAGTGCCGGCCCCGGGACAGAAGAGACCCAGTACTTC,CASSAGPGTEETQYF
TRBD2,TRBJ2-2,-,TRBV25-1,TGTGCCAGCAGCACTAGCGATCGCAACACCGGGGAGCTGTTTTTT,CASSTSDRNTGELFF
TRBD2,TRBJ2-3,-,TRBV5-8,TGTGCCAGCAGCCCCTTGTGGACTAGTTCTGATACGCAGTATTTT,CASSPLWTSSDTQYF
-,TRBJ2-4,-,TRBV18,TGTGCCAGCTCACCACCCCCCGACGGCAAAAACATTCAGTACTTC,CASSPPPDGKNIQYF
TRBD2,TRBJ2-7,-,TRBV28,TGTGCCAGCACCTCAGAACTGACTAGCGGGCACGAGCAGTACTTC,CASTSELTSGHEQYF
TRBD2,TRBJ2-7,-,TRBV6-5,TGTGCCAGCAGGGCTAGCGGGAGTGTAAACGAGCAGTACTTC,CASRASGSVNEQYF
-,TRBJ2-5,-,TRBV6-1,TGTGCCAGCAGTGAAGGGATAGCAGGGTACCAAGAGACCCAGTACTTC,CASSEGIAGYQETQYF
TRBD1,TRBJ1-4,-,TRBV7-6,TGTGCCAGCAGCTTCGGACAGGGATACAATGAAAAACTGTTTTTT,CASSFGQGYNEKLFF
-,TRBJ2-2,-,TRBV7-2,TGTGCCAGCAGCTTGTTTCAAGGCACCGGGGAGCTGTTTTTT,CASSLFQGTGELFF
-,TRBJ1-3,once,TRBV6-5,TGTGCCAGTACAGGGACAGGAAACACCATATATTTT,CASTGTGNTIYF
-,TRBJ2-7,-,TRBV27,TGTGCCAGCAGTTTAAAAGGACAGCCAGGGTACGAGCAGTACTTC,CASSLKGQPGYEQYF
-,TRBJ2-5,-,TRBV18,TGTGCCAGCTCACCACGGGGGGGCGGACAAGAGACCCAGTACTTC,CASSPRGGGQETQYF
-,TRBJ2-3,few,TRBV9,TGTGCCAGCAGCGTAGCGACTAGCACAGATACGCAGTATTTT,CASSVATSTDTQYF
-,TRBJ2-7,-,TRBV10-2,TGCGCCAGCAGTGAGTCGGGGGGACTGCGCTACGAGCAGTACTTC,CASSESGGLRYEQYF
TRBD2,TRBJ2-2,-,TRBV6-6,TGTGCCAGCAGTCCCCTAGCGGGAAGCGGGGAGCTGTTTTTT,CASSPLAGSGELFF
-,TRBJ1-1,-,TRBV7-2,TGTGCCAATGGGCAGGGGCCTGCTACTGAAGCTTTCTTT,CANGQGPATEAFF
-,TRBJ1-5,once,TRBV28,TGTGCCTTTCAGCCCCAGCATTTT,CAFQPQHF
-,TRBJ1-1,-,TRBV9,TGTGCCAGCAGCCAATGGGTGGAGAACACTGAAGCTTTCTTT,CASSQWVENTEAFF
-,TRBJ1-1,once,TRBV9,TGTGCCAGCAGCGGACAACAGAACACTGAAGCTTTCTTT,CASSGQQNTEAFF
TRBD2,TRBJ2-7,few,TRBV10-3,TGTGCCATCAGTGAGCCCGCCGGGACTAGCGGGCTTGATACCTCCTACGAGCAGTACTTC,CAISEPAGTSGLDTSYEQYF
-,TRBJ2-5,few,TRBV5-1,TGCGCCAGCAGCTTGGGACAAAGAGGGACCCAGTACTTC,CASSLGQRGTQYF
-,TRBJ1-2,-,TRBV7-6,TGTGCCAGCAGCCGGGACGGAGCTAACTATGGCTACACCTTC,CASSRDGANYGYTF
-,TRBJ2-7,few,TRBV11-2,TGTGCCAGCAGCTTTGCGCGGGTAGCCTACGAGCAGTACTTC,CASSFARVAYEQYF
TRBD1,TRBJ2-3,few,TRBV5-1,TGCGCCAGCAGCTTGGCCACTCAGGGGGGCACAGATACGCAGTATTTT,CASSLATQGGTDTQYF
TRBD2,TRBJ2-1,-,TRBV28,TGTGCCAGCAGTAGCGGGGGTTATGAGCAGTTCTTC,CASSSGGYEQFF
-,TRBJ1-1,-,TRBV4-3,TGCGCCAGCAGCCAAGAAGGCAGGGCTTATGAAGCTTTCTTT,CASSQEGRAYEAFF
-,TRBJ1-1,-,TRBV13,TGTGCCAGCCGAGGACAGACAGGACGCACTGAAGCTTTCTTT,CASRGQTGRTEAFF
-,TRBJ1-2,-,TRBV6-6,TGTGCCAGCGGCACAGACTATGGCTACACCTTC,CASGTDYGYTF
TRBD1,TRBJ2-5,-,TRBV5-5,TGTGCCAGCAACTCACTACAGGGGTCAGAGACCCAGTACTTC,CASNSLQGSETQYF
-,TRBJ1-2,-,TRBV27,TGTGCCAGCAGTTTACGGTACGGATATGGCTACACCTTC,CASSLRYGYGYTF
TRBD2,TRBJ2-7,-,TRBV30,TGTGCCTGGAGTGTACTAGCGGGAGGCGAGCAGTACTTC,CAWSVLAGGEQYF
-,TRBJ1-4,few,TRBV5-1,TGCGCCAGCAGCTCGGAGGGCACGACTAATGAAAAACTGTTTTTT,CASSSEGTTNEKLFF
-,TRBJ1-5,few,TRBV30,TGTGCCTGGAGGGATCCCGACAGGAAGGGTCAGCCCCAGCATTTT,CAWRDPDRKGQPQHF
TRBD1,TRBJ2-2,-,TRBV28,TGTGCCAGCAGTTTGACAGGGTCGGCCGGGGAGCTGTTTTTT,CASSLTGSAGELFF
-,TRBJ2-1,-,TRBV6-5,TGTGCCAGCAGCCCGAGGTTGGCTACCAATGAGCAGTTCTTC,CASSPRLATNEQFF
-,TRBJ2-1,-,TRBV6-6,TGTGCCAGCAGTTACGGGGGGACACTCAATGAGCAGTTCTTC,CASSYGGTLNEQFF
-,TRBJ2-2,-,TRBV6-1,TGTGCCAGCAGTCCAGGGATTTCAGACACCGGGGAGCTGTTTTTT,CASSPGISDTGELFF
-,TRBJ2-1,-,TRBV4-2,TGTGCCAGCAGCCAAGATCGGTCGAGCTCCTACAATGAGCAGTTCTTC,CASSQDRSSSYNEQFF
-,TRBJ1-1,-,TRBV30,TGTGCCTGGAGTGTAAGGCAGGCCTCCGGCCGCACTGAAGCTTTCTTT,CAWSVRQASGRTEAFF
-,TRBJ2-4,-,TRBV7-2,TGTGCCAGCAGTCGCACCGGGACTCTCCAAAACATTCAGTACTTC,CASSRTGTLQNIQYF
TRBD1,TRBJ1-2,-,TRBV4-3,TGCGCCAGCAGCCGGACTCCGGGACAGGGCAGGGATGGCTACACCTTC,CASSRTPGQGRDGYTF
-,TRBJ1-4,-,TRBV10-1,TGCGCCAACGTCTTGGTTGCAACTAATGAAAAACTGTTTTTT,CANVLVATNEKLFF